What follows are 14 T cell receptor beta chains derived from one specimen sequenced in a study of blood T cell repertoires in COVID-19. Clones were sequenced by immunoSEQ multiplex PCR, and TCRdb holds only the in-frame ones, with some missing. The table lists 200,000 to 250,000 clones, approximately 88% of them singletons. Sequencing was performed on PBMCs or T cells enriched from blood (not recorded which). The receptors here all came from a woman in her 30s who had been exposed to COVID-19.

The V call is TRBV18, the J call TRBJ1-1; a weak D match, TRBD1 (5 bases). The CDR3 consists of 13 residues. Per the germline V gene, CDR1 is KGHSH and CDR2 is LQKENI. V was shortened by 3 bases and J by 1 base, with 6 bases between the two germline ends. As DNA, the CDR3 is TGTGCCAGCTCACCCAGGGAGAACACTGAAGCTTTCTTT. It yields the protein CASSPRENTEAFF. The full variable domain, its missing parts supplied by reference TRBV18 and TRBJ1-1, is NAGVMQNPRHLVRRRGQEARLRCSPMKGHSHVYWYRQLPEEGLKFMVYLQKENIIDESGMPKERFSAEFPKEGPSILRIQQVVRGDSAAYFCASSPRENTEAFFGQGTRLTVV.

The rearrangement links TRBV5-1 to TRBJ2-7; TRBD2 agrees at 13 bases. V shed 4 bases, J shed 6 bases, and the junction held 13 bases outside the gene matches. Germline values: CDR1 SGHRS, CDR2 YFSETQ. CDR3 length: 17 amino acids. The CDR3 DNA is TGCGCCAGCAGCAAACAGGGACTAGCGGGGACCGAGTTCGAGCAGTACTTC. Encoded protein: CASSKQGLAGTEFEQYF. Full variable domain (outside the CDR3, taken from reference TRBV5-1 and TRBJ2-7): KAGVTQTPRYLIKTRGQQVTLSCSPISGHRSVSWYQQTPGQGLQFLFEYFSETQRNKGNFPGRFSGRQFSNSRSEMNVSTLELGDSALYLCASSKQGLAGTEFEQYFGPGTRLTVT.

This chain joins TRBV27 and TRBJ1-5; D might be TRBD1 (5 bases). Deletions cut 6 bases from V and 2 bases from J, with 8 bases between. CDR1 and CDR2 (germline): MNHEY, SMNVEV (reference sequence). The CDR3 has 13 residues. CDR3 DNA: TGTGCCAGCAGGGACACAGGCAATCAGCCCCAGCATTTT. Translated, it gives CASRDTGNQPQHF.

The CDR3 DNA follows: TGTGCCAGTAGTATAGATTTAGCTAGCGGGACCTACGAGCAGTACTTC. Translating it yields CASSIDLASGTYEQYF. The chain combines TRBV19 with TRBJ2-7, with TRBD2 identical over 9 bases. V lost 0 bases to trimming and J lost 2 bases; unmatched junction nucleotides: 5. The length of the CDR3 is 16 residues. Germline V lookup: CDR1 LNHDA, CDR2 SQIVND (reference sequence).

V and J are TRBV2 and TRBJ2-5, with 7 bases lining up with TRBD1. Germline V gene data show CDR1 as SNHLY and CDR2 as FYNNEI. Losses at the gene ends were 8 bases for V and 2 bases for J; bases not matched to a gene: 8. CDR3 length: 14 residues. The CDR3 protein is CASLRDRRQETQYF. CDR3 nucleotides: TGTGCCAGCCTCCGGGACAGACGACAAGAGACCCAGTACTTC. Together with reference TRBV2 and TRBJ2-5, the CDR3 gives the full variable domain: EPEVTQTPSHQVTQMGQEVILRCVPISNHLYFYWYRQILGQKVEFLVSFYNNEISEKSEIFDDQFSVERPDGSNFTLKIRSTKLEDSAMYFCASLRDRRQETQYFGPGTRLLVL.

The V gene is TRBV7-9, the J gene TRBJ1-3, with 7 bases matching TRBD1. After removal of 5 bases from V and 2 bases from J, the junction contained 6 bases not matched to a gene. Germline values: CDR1 SEHNR, CDR2 FQNEAQ (reference sequence). The CDR3 is 15 amino acids. CDR3 coding DNA: TGTGCCAGCAGCAACCTAGACAGGGCTGGAAACACCATATATTTT. Translation: CASSNLDRAGNTIYF.

This clone showed up just a few times. This sequence joins TRBV6-5 and TRBJ2-7, with 10 positions matching TRBD2. The CDR3 length is 15 residues. Germline CDR1 MNHEY, CDR2 SVGAGI. J gave up 3 bases and V 7 bases, and 9 bases lay outside the gene matches. The CDR3 protein is CASTDRVAGGYEQYF. CDR3 coding DNA: TGTGCCAGCACCGATCGGGTAGCGGGAGGCTACGAGCAGTACTTC.

This clone was counted a single time. The CDR3 loop is CATSRDLWRYEQYF. The CDR3 DNA is TGTGCCACCAGCAGAGATCTCTGGCGGTACGAGCAGTACTTC. V usage is TRBV15 and J usage is TRBJ2-7; D unclear. The CDR3 length is 14 residues. Germline V lookup: CDR1 LNHNV, CDR2 YYDKDF (reference sequence). V lost 0 bases and J lost 4, with 10 bases in between.

The J gene is TRBJ1-4, the V gene TRBV25-1; D gene ambiguous. This CDR3 region has 16 residues. V was pared by 4 bases and J by 3 bases, with 15 bases between. Germline V gene sequence: CDR1 MGHDK, CDR2 SYGVNS. In DNA form, the CDR3 reads TGTGCCAGCAGTGTATCCTCCTCCGCAGCTAATGAAAAACTGTTTTTT. This codes for CASSVSSSAANEKLFF. Full variable domain (remainder filled in from reference TRBV25-1 and TRBJ1-4): EADIYQTPRYLVIGTGKKITLECSQTMGHDKMYWYQQDPGMELHLIHYSYGVNSTEKGDLSSESTVSRIRTEHFPLTLESARPSHTSQYLCASSVSSSAANEKLFFGSGTQLSVL.

The chain carries TRBV19 and TRBJ1-5; 10 bases map to TRBD1. CDR3 length equals 15 residues. J was trimmed by 7 bases and V by 6 bases; bases with no gene match: 9. The germline gives CDR1 LNHDA, CDR2 SQIVND (reference sequence). The CDR3 loop is CASRNRQGARQPQHF. DNA for the CDR3: TGTGCCAGTAGGAATAGACAGGGGGCTCGGCAGCCCCAGCATTTT.

The table lists this clone with a few counts. The chain is built from TRBV19 and TRBJ2-2, with 8 nucleotides matching TRBD2. The germline CDR1 and CDR2 sequences are LNHDA and SQIVND (reference sequence). The ends lost 10 bases at V and 5 bases at J; junction bases unmatched: 15. The CDR3 length is 16 residues. CDR3 in DNA: TGTGCCACAAAAAAACAACCGGGACTAGGTACCGGGGAGCTGTTTTTT. This codes for CATKKQPGLGTGELFF.

This chain uses TRBV4-1 with TRBJ1-6, with D perhaps TRBD1 (5 bases). V dropped 0 bases and J dropped 3 bases, with 12 bases sitting between them. The CDR3 totals 17 residues. The germline CDR1 and CDR2 sequences are MGHRA and YSYEKL. CDR3: CASSQDGWTIYNSPLHF. The CDR3 coding sequence is TGCGCCAGCAGCCAAGATGGTTGGACAATCTATAATTCACCCCTCCACTTT.

The J gene is TRBJ2-1, the V gene TRBV29-1, with 7 bases identical to TRBD1. Per germline, CDR1 SQVTM and CDR2 ANQGSEA. V lost 4 bases, J lost 0 bases, and 3 bases stayed unmatched. CDR3 length: 14 residues. CDR3 amino acids: CSVADRVSYNEQFF. As DNA, the CDR3 is TGCAGCGTTGCCGACAGGGTCTCCTACAATGAGCAGTTCTTC.

A few counts support this clone. The chain uses TRBV28 and TRBJ1-5; a possible D gene is TRBD1 (6 bases). Germline V gene data show CDR1 as MDHEN and CDR2 as SYDVKM. CDR3 length: 15 residues. With 6 bases removed from V and 5 bases from J, the gap between germline ends came to 17 bases. CDR3 in DNA: TGTGCCAGCAGCCGCGGGGGGCGTGTTGATCAGCCCCAGCATTTT. Residues: CASSRGGRVDQPQHF.